This TCR beta chain was obtained from a study of tumor-infiltrating lymphocytes in primary liver carcinoma. The study, taken as a whole, reports: Blood's top-250-clone fraction was significantly lower than that of tumors (p = 0.039).

Notes on this clonotype: Its specificity is unknown. At one end the junction does not follow the germline gene, possibly because of a read error.

Between roughly 20 and 30 mg of unsorted bulk tissue served as the source from which RNA and DNA were co-extracted. The proportion of viable tumor cells exceeded 75% in every tumor sample. Priming with a constant-region primer yielded TCR beta cDNA from about 450 ng total RNA. Employing slightly modified ARM-PCR, three nested multiplex PCR rounds were run, and these gave rise to the TCR beta libraries. Primers for the first two PCR rounds were TRBV1-TRBV30 forward primers and a C-beta reverse primer (about 9 cycles per round). From the multiplex PCR reads, TCRdb called clonotypes with MiXCR, one entry per CDR3 protein. In the table there are about 50,000 distinct CDR3 sequences, around 77% of which are singletons. The CDR3 has 11 amino acids. Germline V gives CDR1 SQVTM, CDR2 ANQGSEA.

This receptor was taken from a man aged 35-49 years with primary liver carcinoma and hepatitis B virus infection. Specimen: liver tumor tissue from sampling region 5. Noted subset: tumor region T5, tumor centre. The rearrangement uses TRBV29-1 and TRBJ2-4; no clear D gene. The CDR3: CSVGALNVQYF. The CDR3, as DNA: TGCAGCGTTGGGGCTTTAAACGTTCAATACTTC.